These 15 T cell receptor beta chains share one sample of origin, sequenced in a study of chronic HIV infection and antiretroviral therapy (dated by TCRdb to 2013 to 2016). The library was prepared using 5' RACE. The sequencer listed for this sample is Illumina MiSeq. TCRdb cleaned the public reads at Q25 with fastp, built clones with MiXCR and kept in-frame beta chains. Entries that share a CDR3 protein sequence are merged under the most common genes and DNA. Present in this sample are some 46,000 distinct CDR3 sequences, over 15% of which were seen just once. The ten largest clones add up to under 3.5% of the sample. The specimen was peripheral blood. Every receptor here comes from an adult who had HIV and had not received antiretroviral therapy, or was an uninfected healthy control (not recorded which).

The gene calls are TRBV9 and TRBJ2-3, with D tentatively TRBD2 (7 bases). Trimming removed 4 bases from V and 0 bases from J, with 15 bases in between. The CDR3 totals 16 residues. Germline V gene sequence: CDR1 SGDLS, CDR2 YYNGEE. The CDR3 protein is CASSPRGAASTDTQYF. The CDR3 nucleotides read TGTGCCAGCAGCCCCCGGGGGGCGGCTAGCACAGATACGCAGTATTTT. The whole variable domain, remainder taken from reference TRBV9 and TRBJ2-3, is DSGVTQTPKHLITATGQRVTLRCSPRSGDLSVYWYQQSLDQGLQFLIQYYNGEERAKGNILERFSAQQFPDLHSELNLSSLELGDSALYFCASSPRGAASTDTQYFGPGTRLTVL.

V usage is TRBV28 and J usage is TRBJ2-7; a weak D match, TRBD2 (6 bases). The CDR3 length is 15 residues. CDR1 and CDR2 from the germline V gene are MDHEN and SYDVKM. V was clipped by 5 bases and J by 3 bases, with 17 bases between them. The CDR3 DNA reads TGTGCCAGCAGTGAAGGGACTCCTCTAAACTACGAGCAGTACTTC. Translating gives CASSEGTPLNYEQYF.

There are a few counts of this clonotype. The rearrangement links TRBV2 to TRBJ2-3; no firm D call. V lost 6 bases and J 6 bases, leaving 7 bases between the germline ends. Germline V gene data show CDR1 as SNHLY and CDR2 as FYNNEI. This CDR3 spans 11 amino acids. CDR3 nucleotides: TGTGCCAGCAGAGTGTTCGATACGCAGTATTTT. It translates to CASRVFDTQYF.

This clonotype came up a few times. This rearrangement joins TRBV27 to TRBJ2-7; TRBD1 is a possible D gene (5 bases). The V end lost 6 bases, the J end lost 5 bases, and 17 bases lay between the germline ends. The CDR3 has 14 amino acids. Germline V gene lookup returns CDR1 MNHEY and CDR2 SMNVEV (reference sequence). The CDR3 loop reads CASRGWGLRNEQYF. DNA of the CDR3: TGTGCCAGCAGGGGTTGGGGCCTCAGGAACGAGCAGTACTTC.

The sample holds a few counts of this clonotype. The CDR3 is CASSQAWGQGIGELFF. CDR3 sequence (DNA): TGTGCCAGCAGTCAGGCCTGGGGACAGGGAATAGGGGAGCTGTTTTTT. The rearrangement joins TRBV6-2 or TRBV6-3 to TRBJ2-2, with TRBD1 matching 9 bases. Germline CDR1 and CDR2: MNHEY and SVGEGT. The V gene end was trimmed by 5 bases and the J gene end by 8 bases; junction bases not matched to a gene: 12. This CDR3 comprises 16 residues.

This clonotype came up a few times. This sequence joins TRBV9 and TRBJ2-1; TRBD2 is a possible D gene (5 bases). The CDR3 runs to 14 residues. V lost 3 bases, J lost 8 bases, and 15 bases lay in between. CDR1 and CDR2 from the germline V gene are SGDLS and YYNGEE. As DNA, the CDR3 is TGTGCCAGCAGCGCCTCACGATCGGGATATGAGCAGTTCTTC. It is translated as CASSASRSGYEQFF.

This clonotype came up a few times. V is TRBV4-1 and J is TRBJ2-7; weak D call: TRBD2 (6 bases). The V gene lost 2 bases and the J gene lost 3 bases, with 11 bases spanning the gap. Germline CDR1 reads MGHRA; CDR2 reads YSYEKL. This CDR3 comprises 14 residues. Here the CDR3 reads CASSQRRVGYEQYF. In DNA form, the CDR3 reads TGCGCCAGCAGCCAACGGAGGGTGGGCTACGAGCAGTACTTC.

This clonotype was seen more than once but under ten times. The chain uses TRBV6-1 and TRBJ1-2; D gene uncertain. V lost 11 bases and J 6 bases, leaving 16 bases between the germline ends. CDR3 length: 12 residues. The V gene's germline CDR1 is MNHNS and CDR2 SASEGT. As DNA, the CDR3 is TGTGCCGGCTACCTATGGCCCGATGGCTACACCTTC. This encodes CAGYLWPDGYTF.

The genes are TRBV28 and TRBJ1-6; the D gene is possibly TRBD1 (5 bases). CDR1 and CDR2 from the germline V gene are MDHEN and SYDVKM. V was pared by 6 bases and J by 11 bases, with 14 bases between. The CDR3 runs to 13 residues. CDR3 in DNA: TGTGCCAGCAGATACCGGGGGACCCCACCCCTCCACTTT. Amino acid sequence: CASRYRGTPPLHF.

On this clonotype: The junction differs from germline at one of its ends, possibly a read error. V is TRBV13 and J is TRBJ1-2; 10 bases map to TRBD1. The V gene's germline CDR1 is PRHDT and CDR2 FYEKMQ (reference sequence). CDR3 size: 14 residues. This CDR3 is CASTLTGTGDGYTF. DNA of the CDR3: TGTGCCAGCACCTTAACCGGGACAGGGGATGGCTACACCTTC.

The chain joins TRBV29-1 to TRBJ1-1, with D maybe TRBD1 (5 bases). V lost 6 bases and J lost 1, with 12 bases in between. The CDR3 has 13 residues. The germline V gene has CDR1 SQVTM and CDR2 ANQGSEA. The CDR3 is CSVADGTNTEAFF. The CDR3 DNA reads TGCAGCGTAGCGGACGGGACGAACACTGAAGCTTTCTTT.

This chain uses TRBV28 with TRBJ1-1; D call uncertain. V was cut by 3 bases and J by 0 bases, with 17 bases left in between. The CDR3 has 17 amino acids. Germline assignment: CDR1 MDHEN and CDR2 SYDVKM. The CDR3 region is CASSFPPARPMNTEAFF. As DNA, the CDR3 is TGTGCCAGCAGTTTCCCCCCCGCGAGACCCATGAACACTGAAGCTTTCTTT.

This clonotype was picked up a small number of times. The V and J genes are TRBV9 and TRBJ2-3; 9 nucleotides agree with TRBD1. V lost 0 bases to trimming and J lost 2 bases; unmatched junction nucleotides: 4. The CDR3 covers 16 residues. Germline V gene sequence: CDR1 SGDLS, CDR2 YYNGEE. The CDR3 is CASSVAGQGYTDTQYF. The CDR3 DNA sequence: TGTGCCAGCAGCGTAGCCGGACAGGGGTACACAGATACGCAGTATTTT.

This clonotype has only a few counts. The chain is built from TRBV7-9 and TRBJ1-3, with D hard to call. Germline lookup yields CDR1 SEHNR and CDR2 FQNEAQ (reference sequence). V was cut by 1 base and J by 1 base, with 8 bases left in between. This CDR3 has 15 residues. The CDR3 sequence is CASSLGGESGNTIYF. The CDR3 DNA sequence: TGTGCCAGCAGCTTAGGCGGAGAGTCTGGAAACACCATATATTTT.

The V and J genes are TRBV28 and TRBJ2-5; the match to TRBD2 covers 11 bases. This CDR3 comprises 13 residues. Germline V gene data show CDR1 as MDHEN and CDR2 as SYDVKM. V lost 6 bases to trimming and J lost 7 bases; unmatched junction nucleotides: 4. CDR3: CASRTGTSGTQYF. The CDR3 DNA follows: TGTGCCAGCAGGACCGGGACTAGCGGGACCCAGTACTTC.